Listed here are 20 T cell receptor beta chains from one sample, sequenced in a study of monozygotic twins with inflammatory bowel disease. From its re-call of the 5' RACE reads, TCRdb lists each CDR3 protein once, without DNA. The table lists around 380,000 distinct CDR3 sequences. The sample was blood. Receptors originate from a human donor with ulcerative colitis or Crohn's disease, or a healthy co-twin of an affected twin (not recorded which).

The genes are TRBV20-1 and TRBJ1-5. This CDR3 has 12 amino acids. Germline CDR1 reads DFQATT; CDR2 reads SNEGSKA (reference sequence). CDR3 amino acids: CSAAEGNQPQHF.

The rearrangement joins TRBV6-2 or TRBV6-3 to TRBJ2-7. Germline loops: CDR1 MNHEY, CDR2 SVGEGT. CDR3 length: 12 amino acids. The CDR3 protein is CASSPFSYEQYF.

The chain recombines TRBV7-9 with TRBJ1-2; the D gene TCRdb calls, TRBD1, cannot be checked with no DNA. Germline lookup yields CDR1 SEHNR and CDR2 FQNEAQ (reference sequence). CDR3 size: 13 residues. This CDR3 is CASSLTQGGGYTF.

The chain recombines TRBV3-1 with TRBJ2-7; lacking DNA, the TRBD1 call made by TCRdb goes unchecked. This CDR3 comprises 15 residues. The germline gives CDR1 LGHDT, CDR2 YNNKEL (reference sequence). CDR3 sequence reads: CASSYRMENAYEQYF.

CDR3 amino acids: CASRRAGGNEQYF. This chain joins TRBV3-1 and TRBJ2-7; TCRdb's D call of TRBD1 is untestable without DNA. The CDR3 is made up of 13 amino acids. Germline CDR1 is LGHDT and CDR2 is YNNKEL (reference sequence).

The chain joins TRBV10-3 to TRBJ2-6. The CDR3 runs to 15 residues. Looked up from germline, CDR1 is ENHRY and CDR2 is SYGVKD. CDR3 in amino acids: CAISEGGSGANVLTF.

The chain recombines TRBV12-3 or TRBV12-4 with TRBJ2-1; TCRdb lists TRBD1, though no DNA is available to test this call. This CDR3 has 14 residues. This CDR3 reads CASRTGARHNEQFF.

V usage is TRBV12-3 or TRBV12-4 and J usage is TRBJ1-6; TCRdb proposes TRBD1, but this gene call is untestable without DNA. This CDR3 contains 15 residues. CDR3 residues: CASSLVGGNNSPLHF.

The chain uses TRBV5-1 and TRBJ1-1; without DNA, the TCRdb call of TRBD1 cannot be checked. From germline, CDR1 is SGHRS and CDR2 YFSETQ. This CDR3 is 16 amino acids long. The CDR3 spells CASSSHPIDSNTEAFF.

CDR3 region: CASRGRGPYNEQFF. The chain is built from TRBV7-8 and TRBJ2-1. CDR3 length equals 14 residues. Germline assignment: CDR1 SGHVS and CDR2 FQNEAQ.

V and J are TRBV5-1 and TRBJ2-1; lacking DNA, the TRBD2 call made by TCRdb goes unchecked. The germline gives CDR1 SGHRS, CDR2 YFSETQ. This CDR3 spans 15 amino acids. The CDR3 sequence: CASSQLAGGYNEQFF.

The V gene is TRBV4-3, the J gene TRBJ1-1. Germline values: CDR1 LGHNA, CDR2 YSLEER. The length of the CDR3 is 14 residues. This chain's CDR3 is CASSQVQANTEAFF.

V gene TRBV20-1 combines with J gene TRBJ2-3. Germline values: CDR1 DFQATT, CDR2 SNEGSKA (reference sequence). CDR3 length equals 13 residues. The CDR3 protein is CSASPQAGDTQYF.

This rearrangement joins TRBV20-1 to TRBJ2-3. This CDR3 is 11 amino acids long. Germline CDR1 reads DFQATT; CDR2 reads SNEGSKA (reference sequence). The CDR3 is CSARVVDTQYF.

The gene calls are TRBV6-5 and TRBJ2-1; without DNA, the TCRdb call of TRBD1 cannot be checked. This CDR3 spans 16 amino acids. Looked up from germline, CDR1 is MNHEY and CDR2 is SVGAGI. The CDR3 protein is CASSLQGRSRGNEQFF.

The genes are TRBV6-5 and TRBJ2-7; the D call from TCRdb, TRBD1, cannot be confirmed without DNA. Germline V lookup: CDR1 MNHEY, CDR2 SVGAGI. The length of the CDR3 is 18 residues. CDR3 protein: CASSYALSQDMAYYEQYF.

This chain links TRBV7-2 with TRBJ1-6. The length of the CDR3 is 15 residues. Germline assignment: CDR1 SGHTA and CDR2 FQGNSA. The CDR3 reads CASSLWSEKNSPLHF.

V is TRBV2 and J is TRBJ1-1. The CDR3 has 13 amino acids. Germline assignment: CDR1 SNHLY and CDR2 FYNNEI. CDR3: CATLLEMNTEAFF.

This chain links TRBV20-1 with TRBJ1-2; TCRdb selects TRBD1, and the lack of DNA leaves this call unchecked. Germline CDR1 and CDR2: DFQATT and SNEGSKA (reference sequence). This CDR3 contains 15 residues. The chain's CDR3 is CSARGPGQGGYGYTF.

The rearrangement links TRBV5-1 to TRBJ1-1; lacking DNA, the TRBD1 call made by TCRdb goes unchecked. CDR3 length: 15 amino acids. The germline V gene has CDR1 SGHRS and CDR2 YFSETQ. CDR3 sequence: CASSLAPGTDTEAFF.